The 23 T cell receptor beta chains given below trace back to one sample, sequenced in a study of response to subunit inactivated influenza vaccine. Each CDR3 protein gets one entry after TCRdb re-called the RT-PCR reads with MiXCR. The table has 250,000 to 350,000 distinct CDR3 sequences, 20% to 25% seen once. Sequencing was performed on PBMCs from blood, taken approximately 20 months after vaccination. Source of these receptors: a man aged 50-75 years who received an inactivated influenza vaccine.

This clonotype was counted between two and nine times. The rearrangement links TRBV6-2 or TRBV6-3 to TRBJ1-4, with D maybe TRBD1 (6 bases). The CDR3 spans 15 residues. Trimming removed 5 bases at V and 10 bases at J, with 20 bases between. Per germline, CDR1 MNHEY and CDR2 SVGEGT. The CDR3 nucleotides read TGTGCCAGCAGTCACCCAGACAGGATGGTTGGAAAACTGTTTTTT. Amino acid sequence: CASSHPDRMVGKLFF.

This clonotype was counted only a few times. The chain links TRBV6-2 or TRBV6-3 to TRBJ1-2; unclear D gene. The germline V gene has CDR1 MNHEY and CDR2 SVGEGT. CDR3 size: 14 residues. Trimming shortened V by 6 bases and J by 3 bases, and 14 bases separated the two germline ends. The CDR3 loop reads CASRPGQIYYGYTF. The CDR3 nucleotides are TGTGCCAGCAGACCGGGCCAAATCTACTATGGCTACACCTTC.

This clonotype was recorded at least ten times. The CDR3 nucleotides are TGCAGTGCTACCCAGACCTCGGCTCAGCCCCAGCATTTT. It encodes CSATQTSAQPQHF. The V gene is TRBV20-1, the J gene TRBJ1-5; D unresolved. Trimming cost V 4 bases and J 6 bases, with 13 bases left between them. The CDR3 consists of 13 residues. Germline CDR1 and CDR2: DFQATT and SNEGSKA (reference sequence).

The V call is TRBV3-1, the J call TRBJ2-7; D tentatively reads TRBD1 or TRBD2 (5 bases each). The CDR3 loop spans 13 amino acids. V lost 1 base and J lost 6, with 10 bases in between. The germline CDR1 and CDR2 sequences are LGHDT and YNNKEL (reference sequence). CDR3 nucleotides: TGTGCCAGCAGCCAAGGACGGGGCATCGAGCAGTACTTC. The encoded protein is CASSQGRGIEQYF.

The rearrangement joins TRBV28 to TRBJ2-7; D might be TRBD2 (6 bases). The CDR3 spans 15 residues. The germline V gene has CDR1 MDHEN and CDR2 SYDVKM. V lost 3 bases to trimming and J lost 7 bases, with 19 bases between them. CDR3 sequence (DNA): TGTGCCAGCAGTTTGGCGGGACCGGCTCTGACTGAGCAGTACTTC. The encoded protein is CASSLAGPALTEQYF.

The V and J genes are TRBV9 and TRBJ2-3; D not resolved. The CDR3 has 14 amino acids. Trimming cost V 0 bases and J 2 bases, with 7 bases left between them. Germline V CDR1 and CDR2: SGDLS, YYNGEE. The CDR3, as DNA: TGTGCCAGCAGCGTAGACCTCCTCACAGATACGCAGTATTTT. Translating it yields CASSVDLLTDTQYF. Full variable domain (outside the CDR3, taken from reference TRBV9 and TRBJ2-3): DSGVTQTPKHLITATGQRVTLRCSPRSGDLSVYWYQQSLDQGLQFLIQYYNGEERAKGNILERFSAQQFPDLHSELNLSSLELGDSALYFCASSVDLLTDTQYFGPGTRLTVL.

The chain joins TRBV4-2 to TRBJ2-3; 10 nucleotides line up with TRBD1. There are 15 residues in the CDR3. Germline V CDR1 and CDR2: LGHNA, YNFKEQ. Trimming took 2 bases from V and 3 from J; bases not matched to a gene: 2. CDR3 nucleotide sequence: TGTGCCAGCAGCCAAACGGGACAGGGGACAGATACGCAGTATTTT. Its translation: CASSQTGQGTDTQYF.

CDR3 region: CSVKSGAYEQYF. The DNA of the CDR3 is TGCAGCGTCAAGTCCGGGGCCTACGAGCAGTACTTC. The V gene is TRBV29-1, the J gene TRBJ2-7, with TRBD2 as a possible D gene (5 bases). The CDR3 length is 12 residues. Trimming shortened V by 6 bases and J by 2 bases, and 11 bases separated the two germline ends. The V gene's germline CDR1 is SQVTM and CDR2 ANQGSEA.

The V call is TRBV2, the J call TRBJ1-1; no reliable D call. V was clipped by 7 bases and J by 12 bases, with 18 bases between them. CDR1 is SNHLY and CDR2 is FYNNEI in the germline V gene. The CDR3 is made up of 12 amino acids. The CDR3 coding sequence is TGTGCCAGCACCACAGATCCGGGTTGGTCTTTCTTT. Translation: CASTTDPGWSFF.

The table lists this clonotype with a few counts. The chain is built from TRBV4-2 and TRBJ1-1; TRBD1 agrees at 7 bases. Germline V gene data show CDR1 as LGHNA and CDR2 as YNFKEQ. Trimming took 0 bases from V and 11 from J; bases not matched to a gene: 12. There are 15 residues in the CDR3. For the CDR3, the DNA is TGTGCCAGCAGCCAAGATTATCGCAGGGGGGGTCGGGCTTTCTTT. This encodes CASSQDYRRGGRAFF.

The gene calls are TRBV5-1 and TRBJ1-1, with D possibly being TRBD1 (5 bases). The CDR3 is made up of 13 amino acids. Trimming removed 4 bases from V and 1 base from J, with 8 bases in between. Germline V CDR1 and CDR2: SGHRS, YFSETQ. CDR3 nucleotide sequence: TGCGCCAGCAGCGGACACGCGAACACTGAAGCTTTCTTT. Translating gives CASSGHANTEAFF.

This clonotype was detected only a few times. The J gene is TRBJ1-3, the V gene TRBV7-2; D gene uncertain. The V and J ends lost 3 bases and 2 bases respectively, with 11 bases between them. This CDR3 spans 15 amino acids. Germline-derived CDR1 and CDR2 are SGHTA and FQGNSA. The CDR3, as DNA: TGTGCCAGCAGCTTCGGCCCCTCGGCTGGAAACACCATATATTTT. As protein: CASSFGPSAGNTIYF.

This clonotype was seen many times. The chain recombines TRBV4-3 with TRBJ1-4; 7 bases map to TRBD1. V dropped 6 bases and J dropped 7; count of bases not matched to a gene: 11. The V gene's germline CDR1 is LGHNA and CDR2 YSLEER. This CDR3 spans 15 amino acids. CDR3: CASSQRQGEREKLFF. In nucleotides, the CDR3 is TGCGCCAGCAGTCAGCGGCAGGGGGAACGTGAAAAACTGTTTTTT.

This clonotype turned up a few times. The genes are TRBV2 and TRBJ1-6; a possible D gene is TRBD1 (6 bases). Trimming pared 6 bases from V and 8 bases from J, leaving 20 bases between. The CDR3 runs 16 residues. Germline V lookup: CDR1 SNHLY, CDR2 FYNNEI. CDR3: CASSRQEPTWDSPLHF. The CDR3 DNA is TGTGCCAGCAGCAGACAGGAACCTACCTGGGATTCACCCCTCCACTTT.

This clonotype was seen more than once but under ten times. DNA of the CDR3: TGTGCCAGCAGCGTACAGGGGTTCTCTGGAAACACCATATATTTT. The encoded protein is CASSVQGFSGNTIYF. This sequence joins TRBV9 and TRBJ1-3; D possibly corresponds to TRBD1 (6 bases). This CDR3 is 15 amino acids long. Germline V gene sequence: CDR1 SGDLS, CDR2 YYNGEE. Deletions cut 1 base from V and 0 bases from J, with 8 bases between.

This clonotype turned up a few times. V and J are TRBV6-1 and TRBJ2-7, with 9 bases lining up with TRBD2. The CDR3 spans 15 residues. V trimming: 6 bases; J trimming: 5 bases; junction bases outside the gene matches: 11. Germline V gene sequence: CDR1 MNHNS, CDR2 SASEGT. Here the CDR3 DNA reads TGTGCCAGCAGGTCCCCGGGACTAGCTTTAAACGAGCAGTACTTC. It translates to CASRSPGLALNEQYF.

The table lists this clonotype with a few counts. The rearrangement uses TRBV4-1 and TRBJ2-1, with TRBD2 matching 10 bases. The germline V gene encodes CDR1 MGHRA and CDR2 YSYEKL. With V trimmed by 1 base and J by 6 bases, 3 bases remained unmatched. The CDR3 consists of 15 residues. The CDR3 DNA sequence: TGCGCCAGCAGCCAAGGGGCTAGCGGGGGCAATGAGCAGTTCTTC. Encoded protein: CASSQGASGGNEQFF.

This clonotype was detected a few times. The V and J genes are TRBV29-1 and TRBJ2-1; 11 bases line up with TRBD2. This CDR3 contains 17 residues. Germline V CDR1 and CDR2: SQVTM, ANQGSEA. Losses at the gene ends were 3 bases for V and 3 bases for J; bases not matched to a gene: 10. Here the CDR3 DNA reads TGCAGCGTTGACGGGCTCACTAGCGGGAGAGACTACAATGAGCAGTTCTTC. Translated, it gives CSVDGLTSGRDYNEQFF.

This clonotype was detected only a few times. The CDR3 region is CASSLGPPLNTEAFF. Written as DNA, the CDR3 is TGTGCCAGCAGTTTGGGACCGCCTTTGAACACTGAAGCTTTCTTT. This chain uses TRBV6-5 with TRBJ1-1, with a weak D call TRBD1 (5 bases). This CDR3 is 15 amino acids long. Looked up from germline, CDR1 is MNHEY and CDR2 is SVGAGI. V lost 4 bases to trimming and J lost 0 bases, with 12 bases between them.

This clonotype was observed a few times. The V and J genes are TRBV20-1 and TRBJ1-4, with D possibly being TRBD1 (6 bases). The CDR3 loop spans 14 amino acids. Trimming shortened V by 3 bases and J by 8 bases, and 16 bases separated the two germline ends. Germline CDR1 reads DFQATT; CDR2 reads SNEGSKA (reference sequence). CDR3 protein: CSARAGAHGEKLFF. The CDR3 region has the DNA TGCAGTGCTAGGGCGGGGGCCCATGGAGAAAAACTGTTTTTT.

This chain links TRBV11-2 with TRBJ2-5, with D perhaps given as TRBD1 or TRBD2 (5 bases each). CDR3 length equals 14 residues. CDR1 is SGHAT, CDR2 FQNNGV, per germline. V was pared by 1 base and J by 5 bases, with 11 bases between. The CDR3 region is CASSLGPGPETQYF. The CDR3, as DNA: TGTGCCAGCAGCTTAGGTCCGGGGCCTGAGACCCAGTACTTC.

This clonotype was seen ten or more times. This chain joins TRBV3-1 and TRBJ1-6; the D gene is possibly TRBD1 (5 bases). The CDR3 contains 15 residues. The V end lost 0 bases, the J end lost 6 bases, and 9 bases lay between the germline ends. Germline lookup yields CDR1 LGHDT and CDR2 YNNKEL (reference sequence). The CDR3 spells CASSQETGGNSPLHF. For the CDR3, the DNA is TGTGCCAGCAGCCAAGAGACTGGGGGTAATTCACCCCTCCACTTT.

The chain carries TRBV7-9 and TRBJ1-2; D remains ambiguous. CDR3 size: 14 residues. Germline V gene sequence: CDR1 SEHNR, CDR2 FQNEAQ (reference sequence). V lost 5 bases and J 2 bases, leaving 12 bases between the germline ends. CDR3 DNA: TGTGCCAGCAGCCCTACGGCCGACAACTATGGCTACACCTTC. Translating it yields CASSPTADNYGYTF.